The sequence of this T cell receptor (beta chain) was determined in a study of breast tumors, draining lymph nodes, adjacent tissues. From the multiplex PCR reads, TCRdb called clonotypes with MiXCR, one entry per CDR3 protein. The profile covers some 120,000 distinct CDR3 sequences, with around 20% appearing a single time and over 2% taken by the ten largest. The CDR3 totals 13 residues. V lost 3 bases and J 4 bases, leaving 12 bases between the germline ends. Per the germline V gene, CDR1 is SQVTM and CDR2 is ANQGSEA. This clonotype was found many times. The antigen remains unidentified. Study-wide points: Findings are consistent with lymph node origin and intratumoral expansion of most tumor T cells. Tumors had less TCR diversity than lymph nodes, more than nontumor tissue. Tumor T cell lymph node origin was a supported hypothesis, not proven.

The lymph nodes were axillary draining lymph nodes from breast cancer patients. The sequencing sample was made of axillary lymph node tissue. The chain employs TRBV29-1 and TRBJ1-2; D call uncertain. The clonotype was recovered from a female donor with breast cancer. Some clones in this sample may be carry-over from other donors' samples. The CDR3 nucleotides are TGCAGCGTTGAGACAACACTATCCTATGGCTACACCTTC. Its protein product is CSVETTLSYGYTF.